The 9 T cell receptor beta chains below come from one sample, sequenced in a study of T cell repertoires in cytomegalovirus infection. MiXCR was run by TCRdb on the reads, yielding one entry per CDR3 protein. The table lists fewer than 400,000 distinct CDR3 sequences, 18% of them singletons. The sample was PBMCs. The origin of the receptors is a human donor in good health (CMV status not recorded). Some clones in this sample may be carry-over from other donors' samples.

This clonotype showed up many times. The genes are TRBV7-2 and TRBJ2-1, with 7 bases that match TRBD2. Germline V gene sequence: CDR1 SGHTA, CDR2 FQGNSA. This CDR3 is built from 16 residues. Trimming took 2 bases from V and 3 from J; bases not matched to a gene: 7. The CDR3 DNA is TGTGCCAGCAGCTTAATGATCGGCGGGGGCTACAATGAGCAGTTCTTC. Amino acid sequence: CASSLMIGGGYNEQFF.

In this sample, this clonotype turned up many times. V gene TRBV7-6 combines with J gene TRBJ2-3; D is perhaps TRBD2 (5 bases). The length of the CDR3 is 13 residues. The V end lost 5 bases, the J end lost 6 bases, and 12 bases lay between the germline ends. From germline, CDR1 is SGHVS and CDR2 FNYEAQ. The CDR3 loop reads CASSTLAPDTQYF. CDR3 nucleotides: TGTGCCAGCAGCACCCTAGCCCCCGATACGCAGTATTTT. The entire variable domain, with the rest obtained from reference TRBV7-6 and TRBJ2-3, is as follows: GAGVSQSPRYKVTKRGQDVALRCDPISGHVSLYWYRQALGQGPEFLTYFNYEAQQDKSGLPNDRFSAERPEGSISTLTIQRTEQRDSAMYRCASSTLAPDTQYFGPGTRLTVL.

In its sample, this clonotype was seen many times. CDR3 in DNA: TGTGCCATCACCCAAGGGATAGGGACTTCGGGGGATGAGCAGTTCTTC. Translated, it gives CAITQGIGTSGDEQFF. The chain carries TRBV10-3 and TRBJ2-1; a possible D gene is TRBD2 (6 bases). V was cut by 7 bases and J by 8 bases, with 24 bases left in between. CDR1 is ENHRY and CDR2 is SYGVKD in the germline V gene. The CDR3 consists of 16 residues.

V is TRBV7-8 and J is TRBJ2-2; D is uncertain. V gave up 2 bases and J gave up 0 bases, with 7 bases separating them. There are 15 residues in the CDR3. Germline V gene sequence: CDR1 SGHVS, CDR2 FQNEAQ. CDR3 DNA: TGTGCCAGCAGCTTACTTGGGACGAACACCGGGGAGCTGTTTTTT. It specifies CASSLLGTNTGELFF.

Here the CDR3 reads CASTSAPGGSYEQYF. Written as DNA, the CDR3 is TGTGCCAGCACATCTGCCCCGGGGGGGTCCTACGAGCAGTACTTC. This chain joins TRBV7-2 and TRBJ2-7, with 8 bases that match TRBD2. The germline gives CDR1 SGHTA, CDR2 FQGNSA. The V and J ends lost 7 bases and 1 base, in that order; junction bases with no gene match: 9. CDR3 size: 15 residues.

The chain joins TRBV5-1 to TRBJ2-3, with D perhaps matching TRBD2 (6 bases). This CDR3 contains 15 residues. Between the trimmed V and J ends, which lost 5 bases and 6 bases, there was a span of 19 bases. CDR1 is SGHRS, CDR2 YFSETQ, per germline. Here the CDR3 reads CASRDTGTSGDTQYF. The DNA of the CDR3 is TGCGCCAGCAGAGATACCGGGACTTCCGGCGATACGCAGTATTTT.

This clonotype was seen only a few times. The chain has TRBV10-3 and TRBJ2-5, with D possibly matching TRBD1 (6 bases). Deletions cut 3 bases from V and 0 bases from J, with 14 bases between. The CDR3 runs 16 residues. CDR1 ENHRY and CDR2 SYGVKD come from the germline V gene. This CDR3 reads CAISDPPRTDQETQYF. Here the CDR3 DNA reads TGTGCCATCAGTGACCCCCCCAGGACAGACCAAGAGACCCAGTACTTC.

In its sample, this clonotype was seen many times. The chain joins TRBV7-6 to TRBJ2-1; D not resolved. Germline assignment: CDR1 SGHVS and CDR2 FNYEAQ. The V and J ends lost 0 bases and 0 bases respectively, with 9 bases between them. The CDR3 runs 16 residues. The CDR3 reads CASSLAADGSYNEQFF. The CDR3 DNA reads as TGTGCCAGCAGCTTAGCGGCGGACGGCTCCTACAATGAGCAGTTCTTC.

The V call is TRBV7-9, the J call TRBJ2-1; no clear D gene. Germline CDR1 reads SEHNR; CDR2 reads FQNEAQ (reference sequence). Trimming stripped 5 bases from V and 8 bases from J, with 16 bases between. The CDR3 consists of 14 residues. CDR3 DNA sequence: TGTGCCAGCAGCCCCTCGTGGGCAACGGATGAGCAGTTCTTC. It encodes CASSPSWATDEQFF.